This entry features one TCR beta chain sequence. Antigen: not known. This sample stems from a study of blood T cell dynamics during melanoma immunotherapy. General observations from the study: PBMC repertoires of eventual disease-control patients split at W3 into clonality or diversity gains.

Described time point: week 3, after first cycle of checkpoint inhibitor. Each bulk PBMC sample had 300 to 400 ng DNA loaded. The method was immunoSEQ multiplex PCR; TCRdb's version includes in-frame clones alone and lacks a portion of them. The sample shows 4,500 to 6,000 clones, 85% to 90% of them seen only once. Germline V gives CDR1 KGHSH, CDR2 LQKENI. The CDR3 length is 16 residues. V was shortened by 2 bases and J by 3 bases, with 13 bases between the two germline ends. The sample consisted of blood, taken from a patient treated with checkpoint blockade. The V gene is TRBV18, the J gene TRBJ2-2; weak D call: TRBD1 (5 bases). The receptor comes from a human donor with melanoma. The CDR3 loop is CASSPETVKYTGELFF. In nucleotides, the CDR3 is TGTGCCAGCTCACCAGAGACAGTCAAATACACCGGGGAGCTGTTTTTT.